The present TCR beta chain was sequenced within a study of T cell repertoires in cytomegalovirus infection. TCRdb reanalysed the reads using MiXCR and keeps one entry per CDR3 protein. Among about 920,000 distinct CDR3 sequences, roughly 30% were seen once, and the ten largest hold around an eighth. Germline values: CDR1 SGHDT, CDR2 YYEEEE. Trimming pared 6 bases from V and 3 bases from J, leaving 13 bases between. The CDR3 spans 14 residues. Concerning this clonotype itself: The antigen is undetermined.

The receptor's source is a human donor in good health (CMV status not recorded). Some clones in this sample may be carry-over from other donors' samples. Specimen: cultured CD8+ T cells from PBMCs, collected from culture after CMV antigen stimulation. The chain links TRBV5-6 to TRBJ1-5; tentatively, D is TRBD1 (5 bases). CDR3 in amino acids: CASTSGGNNQPQHF. CDR3 coding DNA: TGTGCCAGCACCTCCGGGGGGAACAATCAGCCCCAGCATTTT.